These 14 T cell receptor beta chains originate from one sample sequenced in a study of T cells in Graves' hyperthyroidism and ophthalmopathy. Researchers took RNA transcripts and amplified the TCR beta CDR3 regions from them. Initially, a first-round RT-PCR of the TCR CDR3 employed the HTBI primer set. TCRdb ran MiXCR on the multiplex PCR reads and lists one entry per CDR3 protein. This sample has 300,000 to 450,000 distinct CDR3 sequences, with more than 11% found just once. Sequencing input: blood. All receptors derive from a woman aged 55-69 years with Graves' hyperthyroidism.

The genes are TRBV10-3 and TRBJ1-2; D gene ambiguous. V lost 2 bases and J lost 2, with 15 bases in between. This CDR3 has 16 residues. Looked up from germline, CDR1 is ENHRY and CDR2 is SYGVKD. The CDR3 protein is CAISEGFVGPNYGYTF. The CDR3 region has the DNA TGTGCCATCAGTGAGGGTTTCGTAGGTCCCAACTATGGCTACACCTTC.

This clonotype was found a few times. This chain uses TRBV24-1 with TRBJ2-3, with 9 bases fitting TRBD1. Per the germline V gene, CDR1 is KGHDR and CDR2 is SFDVKD. CDR3 length: 15 residues. Losses at the gene ends were 3 bases for V and 8 bases for J; bases not matched to a gene: 8. The CDR3 DNA reads TGTGCCACCAGTGATGCTAACAGGGGGCTAGTTACGCAGTATTTT. Translation: CATSDANRGLVTQYF.

The V gene is TRBV5-1, the J gene TRBJ2-1; 10 bases line up with TRBD2. V shed 2 bases, J shed 5 bases, and the junction held 7 bases outside the gene matches. The CDR3 sequence is 16 residues long. Germline CDR1 and CDR2: SGHRS and YFSETQ. The CDR3, as DNA: TGCGCCAGCAGCTTTTCCCCTAGCGGGGGTAACAATGAGCAGTTCTTC. Its translation: CASSFSPSGGNNEQFF. The variable domain in full, completed from reference TRBV5-1 and TRBJ2-1, reads KAGVTQTPRYLIKTRGQQVTLSCSPISGHRSVSWYQQTPGQGLQFLFEYFSETQRNKGNFPGRFSGRQFSNSRSEMNVSTLELGDSALYLCASSFSPSGGNNEQFFGPGTRLTVL.

The rearrangement links TRBV11-2 to TRBJ2-4; 7 nucleotides line up with TRBD2. This CDR3 is built from 16 residues. The J segment lost 2 bases and the V segment lost 5 bases, leaving 9 bases of the junction unmatched. Germline V CDR1 and CDR2: SGHAT, FQNNGV. CDR3 residues: CASSPGLVGTKNIQYF. The CDR3 DNA reads as TGTGCCAGCAGCCCCGGACTAGTCGGAACCAAAAACATTCAGTACTTC.

This clonotype was observed many times. The chain carries TRBV28 and TRBJ1-5; 7 positions agree with TRBD1. This CDR3 comprises 15 residues. CDR1 and CDR2 (germline): MDHEN, SYDVKM. V was pared by 7 bases and J by 4 bases, with 10 bases of the junction left unmatched. CDR3 nucleotide sequence: TGTGCCAGCATTTCCGAGGGGGCAGGGAATCAGCCCCAGCATTTT. This codes for CASISEGAGNQPQHF.

There are many counts of this clonotype. This chain joins TRBV18 and TRBJ1-5; no firm D call. The germline V gene has CDR1 KGHSH and CDR2 LQKENI. The CDR3 has 15 residues. The germline V and J ends were trimmed by 2 bases and 1 base, with 9 bases remaining between them. CDR3 protein: CASSPNSRSNQPQHF. The CDR3 DNA follows: TGTGCCAGCTCACCAAACAGCCGGAGCAATCAGCCCCAGCATTTT.

This clonotype was seen more than once but under ten times. This chain links TRBV6-1 with TRBJ2-7; 9 bases are a match to TRBD1. V was clipped by 6 bases and J by 3 bases; unmatched bases: 6. From germline, CDR1 is MNHNS and CDR2 SASEGT. This CDR3 contains 14 residues. The CDR3 sequence: CASRKRDRDYEQYF. CDR3 nucleotide sequence: TGTGCCAGCAGGAAACGGGACAGGGACTACGAGCAGTACTTC.

This clonotype was seen at least ten times. The V call is TRBV24-1, the J call TRBJ2-5; D possibly corresponds to TRBD1 (6 bases). Germline CDR1 is KGHDR and CDR2 is SFDVKD. Trimming stripped 10 bases from V and 5 bases from J, with 22 bases between. The CDR3 spans 15 residues. The CDR3 nucleotides are TGTGCCACGTCACAGAACAGGGTTTCAGCGGAGACCCAGTACTTC. Translated: CATSQNRVSAETQYF.

Comment on this clonotype: A single base separates this from a much larger clone, so it may be a read error. The conserved final phenylalanine or tryptophan is absent from the CDR3, which likely points to a read error. This rearrangement joins TRBV28 to TRBJ2-7, with TRBD2 as a possible D gene (5 bases). V was trimmed by 4 bases and J by 5 bases, leaving 15 bases between them. The CDR3 runs 14 residues. Germline V gene lookup returns CDR1 MDHEN and CDR2 SYDVKM. The CDR3 loop reads CASSSPAGGNEQYL. Here the CDR3 DNA reads TGTGCCAGCAGTTCCCCCGCGGGTGGGAACGAGCAGTACCTC.

This clonotype was counted at least ten times. The chain employs TRBV3-1 and TRBJ1-1; D gene uncertain. This CDR3 region has 15 residues. Germline values: CDR1 LGHDT, CDR2 YNNKEL (reference sequence). Trimming took 3 bases from V and 3 from J, leaving 14 bases between them. The CDR3 is CASSQGDGGHTEAFF. In DNA, the CDR3 is TGTGCCAGCAGCCAGGGAGACGGAGGACACACTGAAGCTTTCTTT.

About this clonotype itself: A single base separates this from a much larger clone, so it may be a read error. The CDR3 is CASSSLRTRTDTQYF. For the CDR3, the DNA is TGTGCCAGCAGCTCATTGCGGACTCGCACAGATACGCAGTATTTT. The gene calls are TRBV2 and TRBJ2-3; maybe TRBD2 (5 bases). The CDR3 sequence is 15 residues long. Trimming cost V 6 bases and J 1 base, with 14 bases left between them. Germline lookup yields CDR1 SNHLY and CDR2 FYNNEI.

This clonotype was seen at least ten times. The chain employs TRBV19 and TRBJ1-2, with unresolved D. CDR1 and CDR2 (germline): LNHDA, SQIVND (reference sequence). The V and J ends lost 10 bases and 3 bases respectively, with 12 bases between them. The CDR3 spans 12 residues. The CDR3 region has the DNA TGTGCCATACTAGACCTCCACTATGGCTACACCTTC. It translates to CAILDLHYGYTF.

In this sample, this clonotype turned up many times. This chain uses TRBV12-3 or TRBV12-4 with TRBJ2-5; a possible D gene is TRBD1 (5 bases). V dropped 5 bases and J dropped 3 bases, with 16 bases sitting between them. The CDR3 is 15 amino acids. The CDR3 reads CASSPNQGSKETQYF. The CDR3 DNA reads TGTGCCAGCAGTCCAAACCAGGGTAGCAAAGAGACCCAGTACTTC.

This clonotype has at least ten counts. The genes are TRBV5-6 and TRBJ2-6; D is unclear. Germline V gene lookup returns CDR1 SGHDT and CDR2 YYEEEE. The V end lost 1 base, the J end lost 0 bases, and 8 bases lay between the germline ends. This CDR3 has 16 residues. CDR3 sequence: CASSLTPPSGANVLTF. In DNA, the CDR3 is TGTGCCAGCAGCTTGACCCCCCCCTCTGGGGCCAACGTCCTGACTTTC.